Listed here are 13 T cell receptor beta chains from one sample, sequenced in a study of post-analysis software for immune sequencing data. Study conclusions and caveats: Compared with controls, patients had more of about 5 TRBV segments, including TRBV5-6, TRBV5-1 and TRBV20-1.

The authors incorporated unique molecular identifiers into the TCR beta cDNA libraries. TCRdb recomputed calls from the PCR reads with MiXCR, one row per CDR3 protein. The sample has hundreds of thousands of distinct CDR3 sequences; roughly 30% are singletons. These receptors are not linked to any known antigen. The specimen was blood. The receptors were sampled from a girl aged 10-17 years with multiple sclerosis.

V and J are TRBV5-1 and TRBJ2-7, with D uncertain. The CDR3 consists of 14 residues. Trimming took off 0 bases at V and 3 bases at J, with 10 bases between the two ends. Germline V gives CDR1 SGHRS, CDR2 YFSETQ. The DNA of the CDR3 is TGCGCCAGCAGCTTGGGACACGGACGCTACGAGCAGTACTTC. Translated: CASSLGHGRYEQYF.

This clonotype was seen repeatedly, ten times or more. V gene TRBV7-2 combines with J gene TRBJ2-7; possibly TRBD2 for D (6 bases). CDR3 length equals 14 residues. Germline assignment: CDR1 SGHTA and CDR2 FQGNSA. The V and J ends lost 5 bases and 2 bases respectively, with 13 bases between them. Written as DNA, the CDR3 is TGTGCCAGCAGCATCGATAGCGGCGCCTACGAGCAGTACTTC. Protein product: CASSIDSGAYEQYF.

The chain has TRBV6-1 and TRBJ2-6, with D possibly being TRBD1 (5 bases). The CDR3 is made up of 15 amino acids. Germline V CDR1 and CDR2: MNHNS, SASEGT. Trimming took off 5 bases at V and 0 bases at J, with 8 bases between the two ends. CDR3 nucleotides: TGTGCCAGCAGTTCAGGGTTCTCTGGGGCCAACGTCCTGACTTTC. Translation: CASSSGFSGANVLTF.

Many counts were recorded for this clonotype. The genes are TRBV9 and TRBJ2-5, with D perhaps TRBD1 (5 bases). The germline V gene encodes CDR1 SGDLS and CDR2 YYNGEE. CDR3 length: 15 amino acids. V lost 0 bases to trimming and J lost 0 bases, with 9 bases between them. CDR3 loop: CASSVGAGYQETQYF. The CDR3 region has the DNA TGTGCCAGCAGCGTAGGGGCAGGGTACCAAGAGACCCAGTACTTC.

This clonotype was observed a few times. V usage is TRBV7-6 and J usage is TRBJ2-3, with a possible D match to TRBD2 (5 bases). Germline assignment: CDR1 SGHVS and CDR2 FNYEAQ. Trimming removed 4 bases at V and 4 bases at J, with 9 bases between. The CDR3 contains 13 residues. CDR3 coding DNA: TGTGCCAGCAGCTCTTTCGGGGCAGATACGCAGTATTTT. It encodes CASSSFGADTQYF.

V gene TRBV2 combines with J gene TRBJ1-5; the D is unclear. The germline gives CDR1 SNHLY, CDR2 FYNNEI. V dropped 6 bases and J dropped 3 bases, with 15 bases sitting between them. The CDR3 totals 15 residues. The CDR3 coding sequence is TGTGCCAGCAGCGTTAGGCCCGGGCTCAATCAGCCCCAGCATTTT. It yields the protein CASSVRPGLNQPQHF.

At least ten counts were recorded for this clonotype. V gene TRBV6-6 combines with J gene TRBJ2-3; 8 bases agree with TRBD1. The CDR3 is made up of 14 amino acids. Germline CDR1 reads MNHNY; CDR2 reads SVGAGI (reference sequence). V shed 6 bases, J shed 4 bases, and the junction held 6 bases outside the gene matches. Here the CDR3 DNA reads TGTGCCAGCAGAACGACAGGGGTTGCAGATACGCAGTATTTT. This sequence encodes CASRTTGVADTQYF.

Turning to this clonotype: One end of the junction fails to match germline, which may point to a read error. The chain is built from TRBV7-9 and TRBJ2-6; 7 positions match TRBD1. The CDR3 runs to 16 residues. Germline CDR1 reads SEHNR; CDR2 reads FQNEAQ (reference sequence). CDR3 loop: CASSFAGAEGANVRTF. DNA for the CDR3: TGTGCCAGCAGCTTCGCAGGGGCAGAGGGGGCCAACGTCCGGACTTTC.

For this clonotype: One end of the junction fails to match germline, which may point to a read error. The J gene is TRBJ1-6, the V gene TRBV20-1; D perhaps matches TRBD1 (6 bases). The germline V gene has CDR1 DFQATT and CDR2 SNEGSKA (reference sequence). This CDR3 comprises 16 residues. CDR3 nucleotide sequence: TGCAGTGCTAGACGCCAGGGGAGCTCCTATAATTCACCCCCCCACTTT. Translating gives CSARRQGSSYNSPPHF.

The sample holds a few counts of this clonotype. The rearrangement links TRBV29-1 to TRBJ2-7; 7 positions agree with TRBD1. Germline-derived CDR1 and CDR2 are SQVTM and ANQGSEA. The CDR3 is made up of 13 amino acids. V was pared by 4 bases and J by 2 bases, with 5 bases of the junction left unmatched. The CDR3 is CSVGQGNPYEQYF. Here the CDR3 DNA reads TGCAGCGTTGGACAGGGTAACCCCTACGAGCAGTACTTC.

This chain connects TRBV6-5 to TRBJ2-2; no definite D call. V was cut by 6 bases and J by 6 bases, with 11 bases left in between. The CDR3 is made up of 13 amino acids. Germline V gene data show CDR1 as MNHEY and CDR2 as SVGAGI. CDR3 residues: CASSLIGPGELFF. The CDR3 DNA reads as TGTGCCAGCAGCCTCATAGGGCCCGGGGAGCTGTTTTTT.

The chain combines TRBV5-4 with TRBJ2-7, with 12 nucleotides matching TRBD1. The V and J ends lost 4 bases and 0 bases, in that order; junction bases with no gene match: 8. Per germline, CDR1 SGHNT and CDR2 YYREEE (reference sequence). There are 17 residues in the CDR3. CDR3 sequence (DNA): TGTGCCAGCAGCCCCGGGACAGGGGGCGGCTTCTCCTACGAGCAGTACTTC. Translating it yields CASSPGTGGGFSYEQYF.

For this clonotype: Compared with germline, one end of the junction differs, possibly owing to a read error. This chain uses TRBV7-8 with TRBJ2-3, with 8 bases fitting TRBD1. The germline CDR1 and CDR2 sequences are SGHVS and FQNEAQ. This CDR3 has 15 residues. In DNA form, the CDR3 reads TGTGCCAGCAGCTTAGGACAGGGGATGCTAGATGCGCAGTATTTT. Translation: CASSLGQGMLDAQYF.